This passage covers 17 T cell receptor beta chains from one sample sequenced in a study of CD8+CD57+ T cells in acquired aplastic anemia. TCR beta VDJ and CDR3 were profiled, and genomic DNA was the template. TCRdb recomputed calls from the reads with MiXCR, one row per CDR3 protein. The data contain under 200,000 distinct CDR3 sequences, roughly 40% of them seen just once; the ten biggest clones take up around 0.96%. Sequenced sample: sorted CD4+, CD8+, or CD8+CD57+ T cells (not recorded which) from PBMCs. The receptors derive from a human donor in good health.

This clonotype was observed at least ten times. The chain has TRBV20-1 and TRBJ1-1; D call uncertain. The germline gives CDR1 DFQATT, CDR2 SNEGSKA (reference sequence). The V gene lost 2 bases and the J gene lost 8 bases, with 9 bases spanning the gap. The CDR3 loop spans 11 amino acids. CDR3 sequence reads: CSARLFPEAFF. For the CDR3, the DNA is TGCAGTGCTAGATTGTTTCCCGAAGCTTTCTTT.

The chain is built from TRBV24-1 and TRBJ2-5; D perhaps matches TRBD2 (7 bases). This CDR3 has 14 amino acids. The germline V gene has CDR1 KGHDR and CDR2 SFDVKD. V was trimmed by 4 bases and J by 5 bases, leaving 13 bases between them. The DNA for the CDR3 is TGTGCCACCAGTGAGGGGGGGGCCCCCGAGACCCAGTACTTC. Translated: CATSEGGAPETQYF.

The J gene is TRBJ1-1, the V gene TRBV2; 12 bases align to TRBD1. This CDR3 comprises 14 residues. V dropped 4 bases and J dropped 11; count of bases not matched to a gene: 8. CDR1 and CDR2 from the germline V gene are SNHLY and FYNNEI. This CDR3 is CASSAGQGAREAFF. CDR3 DNA: TGTGCCAGCAGTGCGGGACAGGGGGCTCGCGAGGCTTTCTTT.

This clonotype came up many times. This chain links TRBV20-1 with TRBJ1-6; TRBD1 agrees at 7 bases. This CDR3 spans 15 amino acids. Germline V gene data show CDR1 as DFQATT and CDR2 as SNEGSKA (reference sequence). V shed 5 bases, J shed 9 bases, and the junction held 13 bases outside the gene matches. DNA for the CDR3: TGCAGTGCTCTAGACAGGGAACTTTCTAGTTCACCCCTCCACTTT. This encodes CSALDRELSSSPLHF.

This clonotype occurred a few times. V gene TRBV6-1 combines with J gene TRBJ2-4; no firm D call. The germline V gene has CDR1 MNHNS and CDR2 SASEGT. Trimming pared 7 bases from V and 0 bases from J, leaving 13 bases between. The CDR3 spans 15 residues. The CDR3: CASMPDLGAKNIQYF. CDR3 bases: TGTGCCAGCATGCCGGATCTGGGAGCCAAAAACATTCAGTACTTC.

This clonotype was observed many times. J is TRBJ2-5 and V is TRBV5-1; 9 nucleotides agree with TRBD1. The CDR3 is made up of 17 amino acids. V dropped 4 bases and J dropped 1; count of bases not matched to a gene: 11. Germline V CDR1 and CDR2: SGHRS, YFSETQ. CDR3 sequence reads: CASSLNAGQGGQETQYF. The DNA of the CDR3 is TGCGCCAGCAGCCTAAACGCGGGACAGGGTGGCCAAGAGACCCAGTACTTC. Complete variable domain (other parts from reference TRBV5-1 and TRBJ2-5): KAGVTQTPRYLIKTRGQQVTLSCSPISGHRSVSWYQQTPGQGLQFLFEYFSETQRNKGNFPGRFSGRQFSNSRSEMNVSTLELGDSALYLCASSLNAGQGGQETQYFGPGTRLLVL.

This clonotype appeared once. At one end, the junction sequence differs from germline, possibly due to a read error. This chain uses TRBV2 with TRBJ1-1, with a weak D call TRBD1 (6 bases). The length of the CDR3 is 14 residues. The germline V gene encodes CDR1 SNHLY and CDR2 FYNNEI. The CDR3 nucleotides read TGTGCCAGCAGTGATCAGGGAGGGGACACTGAAGCCTTCTTT. It codes for CASSDQGGDTEAFF.

V usage is TRBV9 and J usage is TRBJ2-2; tentative D call: TRBD1 (5 bases). V lost 0 bases, J lost 5 bases, and 11 bases lay in between. The CDR3 loop spans 15 amino acids. The germline CDR1 and CDR2 sequences are SGDLS and YYNGEE. The CDR3 reads CASSVGSGITGELFF. The CDR3 DNA is TGTGCCAGCAGCGTAGGATCAGGGATTACCGGGGAGCTGTTTTTT.

This clonotype was counted at least ten times. V is TRBV7-2 and J is TRBJ2-3; D gene uncertain. The CDR3 is made up of 12 amino acids. Germline loops: CDR1 SGHTA, CDR2 FQGNSA. V was clipped by 0 bases and J by 4 bases, with 2 bases between them. DNA for the CDR3: TGTGCCAGCAGCTTAGCCTCAGATACGCAGTATTTT. Translation gives CASSLASDTQYF.

The rearrangement joins TRBV9 to TRBJ2-7; TRBD1 might be the D (6 bases). This CDR3 has 14 residues. Per germline, CDR1 SGDLS and CDR2 YYNGEE. Deletions cut 0 bases from V and 0 bases from J, with 7 bases between. The CDR3, as DNA: TGTGCCAGCAGCGTAGGGACAGTCTCCTACGAGCAGTACTTC. Amino acids: CASSVGTVSYEQYF.

Turning to this clonotype: A read error may explain this, as a much larger clone is one base away. The CDR3 does not end in the conserved phenylalanine or tryptophan, so this is likely a read error. The chain couples TRBV19 to TRBJ1-4, with a weak D call TRBD1 (5 bases). The CDR3 extends over 15 amino acids. V shed 7 bases and J shed 0 bases, with 12 bases lying between them. Per the germline V gene, CDR1 is LNHDA and CDR2 is SQIVND (reference sequence). CDR3 nucleotides: TGTGCCAGTAAACTTCTGGGGGCAACTAATGAAAAACTGTTTCTT. Its translation is CASKLLGATNEKLFL.

The rearrangement uses TRBV5-1 and TRBJ2-1; D ambiguous. V shed 4 bases and J shed 8 bases, with 7 bases lying between them. Per the germline V gene, CDR1 is SGHRS and CDR2 is YFSETQ. This CDR3 is built from 11 residues. CDR3 nucleotides: TGCGCCAGCAGCGGGTGGGATGAGCAGTTCTTC. Translating it yields CASSGWDEQFF.

J is TRBJ1-1 and V is TRBV10-3, with TRBD1 as a possible D gene (5 bases). The CDR3 covers 12 residues. In germline, CDR1 is ENHRY, CDR2 SYGVKD. Trimming removed 9 bases from V and 3 bases from J, with 11 bases in between. The CDR3 protein is CAISPGHTEAFF. CDR3 coding DNA: TGTGCCATTTCCCCGGGACACACTGAAGCTTTCTTT.

Many counts were recorded for this clonotype. The chain uses TRBV11-2 and TRBJ2-1, with a possible D match to TRBD2 (5 bases). Per the germline V gene, CDR1 is SGHAT and CDR2 is FQNNGV. V was trimmed by 2 bases and J by 4 bases, leaving 12 bases between them. This CDR3 is built from 15 residues. CDR3 region: CASSLRASRYNEQFF. CDR3 coding DNA: TGTGCCAGCAGCTTAAGGGCTAGCAGATACAATGAGCAGTTCTTC.

The rearrangement joins TRBV29-1 to TRBJ1-5; 8 bases map to TRBD1. V was clipped by 2 bases and J by 4 bases; unmatched bases: 7. The CDR3 spans 15 residues. Germline V gene data show CDR1 as SQVTM and CDR2 as ANQGSEA. The CDR3 protein is CSVECVGTGNQPQHF. CDR3 DNA sequence: TGCAGCGTTGAATGCGTGGGGACAGGAAATCAGCCCCAGCATTTT. The full variable domain, in which reference TRBV29-1 and TRBJ1-5 provide the parts outside the CDR3, is SAVISQKPSRDICQRGTSLTIQCQVDSQVTMMFWYRQQPGQSLTLIATANQGSEATYESGFVIDKFPISRPNLTFSTLTVSNMSPEDSSIYLCSVECVGTGNQPQHFGDGTRLSIL.

This rearrangement joins TRBV5-1 to TRBJ2-7; 11 nucleotides line up with TRBD1. The V and J ends lost 4 bases and 3 bases, in that order; junction bases with no gene match: 6. The germline CDR1 and CDR2 sequences are SGHRS and YFSETQ. The CDR3 runs 15 residues. As DNA, the CDR3 is TGCGCCAGCAGCGCGGGACAGGGGGACAACTACGAGCAGTACTTC. As protein: CASSAGQGDNYEQYF. The variable domain in full, completed from reference TRBV5-1 and TRBJ2-7, reads KAGVTQTPRYLIKTRGQQVTLSCSPISGHRSVSWYQQTPGQGLQFLFEYFSETQRNKGNFPGRFSGRQFSNSRSEMNVSTLELGDSALYLCASSAGQGDNYEQYFGPGTRLTVT.

The chain joins TRBV27 to TRBJ1-5; 7 positions agree with TRBD1. CDR1 and CDR2 (germline): MNHEY, SMNVEV (reference sequence). After removal of 0 bases from V and 7 bases from J, the junction contained 6 bases not matched to a gene. The length of the CDR3 is 15 residues. The CDR3 DNA is TGTGCCAGCAGTTTATCATTCAGGGGGGGACAGCCCCAGCATTTT. Protein: CASSLSFRGGQPQHF.